The 4 T cell receptor beta chains below were found in one sample sequenced in a study of cytomegalovirus exposure and HLA in healthy donors. The PCR used 60 Vbeta and 13 Jbeta primers. Clones were read by immunoSEQ multiplex PCR, and TCRdb kept only the in-frame ones, dropping some. The table shows approximately 220,000 clones, with 76% occurring only once. Sequencing was performed on PBMCs. All receptors come from a man younger than 35 in good health and CMV-seronegative.

Turning to this clone: Additional DNA sequences in this sample encode the identical CDR3. The rearrangement uses TRBV7-9 and TRBJ2-7; D unclear. Trimming shortened V by 1 base and J by 5 bases, and 6 bases separated the two germline ends. Germline V lookup: CDR1 SEHNR, CDR2 FQNEAQ (reference sequence). The length of the CDR3 is 12 residues. The CDR3 spells CASSLVGNEQYF. DNA of the CDR3: TGTGCCAGCAGCTTAGTGGGCAACGAGCAGTACTTC.

The V call is TRBV6-1, the J call TRBJ1-5; D gene uncertain. CDR1 and CDR2 from the germline V gene are MNHNS and SASEGT. The CDR3 covers 16 residues. The V and J ends lost 0 bases and 1 base respectively, with 10 bases between them. The CDR3 loop reads CASSEALLESNQPQHF. The DNA of the CDR3 is TGTGCCAGCAGTGAAGCGCTCTTGGAGAGCAATCAGCCCCAGCATTTT.

This chain connects TRBV5-4 to TRBJ2-5; TRBD2 might be the D (5 bases). Germline assignment: CDR1 SGHNT and CDR2 YYREEE (reference sequence). The CDR3 totals 15 residues. V lost 0 bases, J lost 4 bases, and 13 bases lay in between. The CDR3 region has the DNA TGTGCCAGCAGCTTGGGGGAGTTTTCAGGAGAGACCCAGTACTTC. Translation: CASSLGEFSGETQYF.

This clone was observed a single time. The chain recombines TRBV5-1 with TRBJ1-2; D may be TRBD1 (5 bases). Germline V lookup: CDR1 SGHRS, CDR2 YFSETQ. Trimming cost V 3 bases and J 7 bases, with 13 bases left between them. This CDR3 is 13 amino acids long. The CDR3 loop is CASSYDSQAGYTF. As DNA, the CDR3 is TGCGCCAGCAGCTATGACAGCCAAGCTGGCTACACCTTC.